Presented here are 5 T cell receptor beta chains from one specimen sequenced in a study of T cell repertoires in cytomegalovirus infection. TCRdb recomputed calls from the reads with MiXCR, one row per CDR3 protein. The sample contains around 570,000 distinct CDR3 sequences, 40% of which appear only once. These receptors are not linked to any known antigen. This sample comprised cultured PBMCs, obtained from culture after CMV antigen stimulation. These receptors came from a human donor in good health (CMV status not recorded). Some clones in this sample may be carry-over from other donors' samples.

A few counts support this clonotype. The chain uses TRBV7-6 and TRBJ1-5; D remains unclear. CDR3 length: 13 residues. Per the germline V gene, CDR1 is SGHVS and CDR2 is FNYEAQ. Trimming removed 2 bases from V and 7 bases from J, with 9 bases in between. The CDR3 DNA sequence: TGTGCCAGCAGCTTATACCTAGGACAGCCCCAGCATTTT. This gives the protein CASSLYLGQPQHF.

This clonotype was detected only a few times. The rearrangement links TRBV7-8 to TRBJ2-5; D perhaps matches TRBD2 (6 bases). The CDR3 sequence is 14 residues long. The V end lost 2 bases, the J end lost 3 bases, and 10 bases lay between the germline ends. Germline CDR1 is SGHVS and CDR2 is FQNEAQ. The DNA for the CDR3 is TGTGCCAGCAGCTTATGGGGGGTGAAAGAGACCCAGTACTTC. Translating it yields CASSLWGVKETQYF.

There are a few counts of this clonotype. The genes are TRBV15 and TRBJ2-1; 14 nucleotides line up with TRBD2. The CDR3 loop spans 15 amino acids. Germline V gene data show CDR1 as LNHNV and CDR2 as YYDKDF (reference sequence). V lost 5 bases, J lost 9 bases, and 6 bases stayed unmatched. The CDR3 region has the DNA TGTGCCACCAGCCACGGACTAGCGGGGGGAGGTGAGCAGTTCTTC. This encodes CATSHGLAGGGEQFF.

This chain joins TRBV4-1 and TRBJ2-7; D gene ambiguous. The CDR3 totals 15 residues. Trimming removed 0 bases at V and 2 bases at J, with 11 bases between. In germline, CDR1 is MGHRA, CDR2 YSYEKL. The chain's CDR3 is CASSQEKQSAYEQYF. DNA for the CDR3: TGCGCCAGCAGCCAAGAGAAACAGAGTGCCTACGAGCAGTACTTC.

The count of this clonotype is one. This rearrangement joins TRBV3-1 to TRBJ2-3, with a tentative D call TRBD1 (5 bases). The CDR3 totals 16 residues. The V and J ends lost 1 base and 6 bases respectively, with 17 bases between them. Germline V gene lookup returns CDR1 LGHDT and CDR2 YNNKEL (reference sequence). For the CDR3, the DNA is TGTGCCAGCAGCCAAGGAGGCAGGGCTTTTTTCGATACGCAGTATTTT. It encodes CASSQGGRAFFDTQYF.